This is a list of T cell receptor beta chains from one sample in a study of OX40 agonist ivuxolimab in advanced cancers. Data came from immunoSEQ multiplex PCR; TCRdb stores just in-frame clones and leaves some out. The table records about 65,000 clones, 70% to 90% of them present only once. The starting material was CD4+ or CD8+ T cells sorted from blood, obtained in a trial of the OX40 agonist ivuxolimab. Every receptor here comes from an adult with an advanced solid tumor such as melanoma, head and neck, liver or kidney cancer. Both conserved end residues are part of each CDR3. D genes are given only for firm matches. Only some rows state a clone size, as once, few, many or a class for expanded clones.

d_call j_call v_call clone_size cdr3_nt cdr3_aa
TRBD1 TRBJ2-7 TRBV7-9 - TGTGCCAGCAGCTTCGGACAGGCCGAGCAGTACTTC CASSFGQAEQYF
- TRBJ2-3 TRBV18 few TGTGCCAGCTCACCGGGGCCTTGGCGGGAGTATTTT CASSPGPWREYF
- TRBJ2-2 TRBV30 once TGTGCCTGGTGGGCCTTGGGGGCCACCGGGGAGCTGTTTTTT CAWWALGATGELFF
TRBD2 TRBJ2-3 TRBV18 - TGTGCCAGCTCACCGGCGGGAGTAACAGATACGCAGTATTTT CASSPAGVTDTQYF
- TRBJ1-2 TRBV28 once TGTGCCAGCAGTTCGATGGTTACCGGGACCGACTATGGCTACACCTTC CASSSMVTGTDYGYTF
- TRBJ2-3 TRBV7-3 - TGTGCCAGCAGTTCAGGGAAAATGGCTGGCACAGATACGCAGTATTTT CASSSGKMAGTDTQYF
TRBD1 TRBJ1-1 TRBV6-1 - TGTGCCAGCACCCCGGACAGGGTCGTTGGTGAAGCTTTCTTT CASTPDRVVGEAFF
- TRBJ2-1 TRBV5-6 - TGTGCCAGCAGCTTCACTCAGTTACACTCCTACAATGAGCAGTTCTTC CASSFTQLHSYNEQFF
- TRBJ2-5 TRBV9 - TGTGCCAGCAGCGTGGGGGGGCAGGAGACCCAGTACTTC CASSVGGQETQYF
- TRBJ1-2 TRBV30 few TGTGCCTGGAGGGACCCGGGAGATCTTCGGGGCTACACCTTC CAWRDPGDLRGYTF
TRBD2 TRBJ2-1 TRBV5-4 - TGTGCCAGCAGCTTTAGCGGGAGAACCGATGAGCAGTTCTTC CASSFSGRTDEQFF
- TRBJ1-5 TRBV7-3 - TGTGCCAGCAGCTACAGGGCCCAGGACGAACTTCAGCCCCAGCATTTT CASSYRAQDELQPQHF
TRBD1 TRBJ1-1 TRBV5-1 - TGCGCCAGCAGCTTGGCGGGGACAGGGGCTACTGAAGCTTTCTTT CASSLAGTGATEAFF
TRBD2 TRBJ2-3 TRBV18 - TGTGCCAGCTCACCCTGGACTAGCGGCACCACAGATACGCAGTATTTT CASSPWTSGTTDTQYF
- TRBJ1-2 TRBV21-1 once TGTGCCAGCAGCAAGGGGGTGGGTCGGTACTTC CASSKGVGRYF
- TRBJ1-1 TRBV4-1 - TGCGCCAGCAGCCTACACAGGTGGAACACTGAAGCTTTCTTT CASSLHRWNTEAFF
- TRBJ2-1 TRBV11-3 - TGTGCCAGCAGCTTAGTGGTCTTTAGCTCCTACAATGAGCAGTTCTTC CASSLVVFSSYNEQFF
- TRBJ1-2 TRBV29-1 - TGCAGCGTTGTCCCGGGTGAAAGGGGTTATGGCTACACCTTC CSVVPGERGYGYTF
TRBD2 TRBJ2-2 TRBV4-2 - TGTGCCAGCAGCCAAGTCGGTAGCGGGAGTACCGGGGAGCTGTTTTTT CASSQVGSGSTGELFF
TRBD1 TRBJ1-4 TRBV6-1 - TGTGCCAGCAGTGCCGGGACAGGGGTCCTCAGGGAAAATGAAAAACTGTTTTTT CASSAGTGVLRENEKLFF
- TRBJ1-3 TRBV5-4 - TGTGCCAGCAGCTTGGGAGTTACCCGATCTGGAAACACCATATATTTT CASSLGVTRSGNTIYF
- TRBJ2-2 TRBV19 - TGTGCCAGTAGGTGGGCAGGGACGACCGGGGAGCTGTTTTTT CASRWAGTTGELFF
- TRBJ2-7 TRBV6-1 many TGTGCCAGCAGTGTGTACAGCTCCTACGAGCAGTACTTC CASSVYSSYEQYF
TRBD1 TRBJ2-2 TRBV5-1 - TGCGCCAGCAGCTTGGGCGGACAGGGTGGCGCCGGGGAGCTGTTTTTT CASSLGGQGGAGELFF
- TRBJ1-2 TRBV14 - TGTGCCAGCAGCCTGTCCGGGACGTTCGGCTATGGCTACACCTTC CASSLSGTFGYGYTF
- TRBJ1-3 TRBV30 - TGTGCCTGGAGTTCAAACTCTGGAAACACCATATATTTT CAWSSNSGNTIYF
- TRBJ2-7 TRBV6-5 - TGTGCCAGCAGTTACGGGGCCGGAACAGGGTCCTACGAGCAGTACTTC CASSYGAGTGSYEQYF
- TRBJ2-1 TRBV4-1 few TGCGCCAGCAGCTCTTTGGGGGGCTCCTACAATGAGCAGTTCTTC CASSSLGGSYNEQFF
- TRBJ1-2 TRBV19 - TGTGCCAGTAGTATAGAGGAGGGGGTCATCTATGGCTACACCTTC CASSIEEGVIYGYTF
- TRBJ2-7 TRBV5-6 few TGTGCCAGCAGCTTGAGTTCAAGGGAGCAGTACTTC CASSLSSREQYF
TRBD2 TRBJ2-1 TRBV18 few TGTGCCAGCTCACAATCACTAGCGGGAGTGGATGAGCAGTTCTTC CASSQSLAGVDEQFF
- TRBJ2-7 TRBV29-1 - TGCAGCGTTGTGGAGTCCTACGAGCAGTACTTC CSVVESYEQYF
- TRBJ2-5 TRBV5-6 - TGTGCCAGCCGGGGGGCAGGGCAAAAGACCCAGTACTTC CASRGAGQKTQYF
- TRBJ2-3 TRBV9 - TGTGCCAGCAGCGTAGCAGGGTACACAGATACGCAGTATTTT CASSVAGYTDTQYF
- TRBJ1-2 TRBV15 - TGTGCCACCAGCAGAGAGGGGGTGAGCAACTATGGCTACACCTTC CATSREGVSNYGYTF
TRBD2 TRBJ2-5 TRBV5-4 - TGTGCCAGCAGCTTTTACACGAGCGGGAAAGAGACCCAGTACTTC CASSFYTSGKETQYF
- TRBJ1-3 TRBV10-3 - TGTGCCACCGAGTCCTCTGGAAACACCATATATTTT CATESSGNTIYF
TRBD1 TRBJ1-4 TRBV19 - TGTGCCAGCCGCCGGGACAGGGGTTTAGAAAAACTGTTTTTT CASRRDRGLEKLFF
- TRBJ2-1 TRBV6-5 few TGTGCCAGCAGCCGATCCGGGACAAATAACAATGAGCAGTTCTTC CASSRSGTNNNEQFF
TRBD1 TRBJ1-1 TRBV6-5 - TGTGCCAGCACCTATGGCCAGGGGGTCTTCACTGAAGCTTTCTTT CASTYGQGVFTEAFF
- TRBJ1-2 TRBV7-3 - TGTGCCAGCAGCCCCGCAGGGGATACTAACTATGGCTACACCTTC CASSPAGDTNYGYTF
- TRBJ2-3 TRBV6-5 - TGTGCCAGCAGTCCCAGGGGGACTGGCACAGATACGCAGTATTTT CASSPRGTGTDTQYF
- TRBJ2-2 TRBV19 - TGTGCCAGCACTAAGGACAGCGAGCACACCGGGGAGCTGTTTTTT CASTKDSEHTGELFF
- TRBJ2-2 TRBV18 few TGTGCCAGCTCACCACAGAGGGCCGGGGAGCTGTTTTTT CASSPQRAGELFF
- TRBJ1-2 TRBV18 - TGTGCCAGCTCACCACCGGAAGGGAAGTTAGTCTATGGCTACACCTTC CASSPPEGKLVYGYTF
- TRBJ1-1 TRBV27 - TGTGCCAGCAGTCCGGCAGGACGGAACACTGAAGCTTTCTTT CASSPAGRNTEAFF
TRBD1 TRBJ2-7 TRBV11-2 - TGTGCCAGCAGCTTAGATTACAGGGGGCCGTACGAGCAGTACTTC CASSLDYRGPYEQYF
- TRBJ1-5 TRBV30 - TGTGCCTGGAGTTCGTACGGGGATCAGCCCCAGCATTTT CAWSSYGDQPQHF
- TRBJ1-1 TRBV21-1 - TGTGCCAGCACCACGACAGGGGGCGAGATGGGTGGGGAAACTTTCTTT CASTTTGGEMGGETFF
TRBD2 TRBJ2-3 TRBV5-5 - TGTGCCAGCAGCCGTACGCATCTAGCGGGAATTGATACGCAGTATTTT CASSRTHLAGIDTQYF
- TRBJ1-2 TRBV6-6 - TGTGCCAGCAGGACCACAGGGAGTGGCTACACCTTC CASRTTGSGYTF
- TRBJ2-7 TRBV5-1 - TGCGCCAGCAGCCTCGAGACGGGCTCCTACGAGCAGTACTTC CASSLETGSYEQYF
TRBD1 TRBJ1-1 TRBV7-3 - TGTGCCAGCAGCCCTCAGGGGGGAAGGAAAGCTTTCTTT CASSPQGGRKAFF
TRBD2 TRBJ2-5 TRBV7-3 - TGTGCCAGCAGCTTAGAAAGACTAGCGGGAATGTTTGGAGAGACCCAGTACTTC CASSLERLAGMFGETQYF